The present T cell receptor beta chain was sequenced within a study of cytomegalovirus exposure and HLA in healthy donors. Broader study findings: The listing of 150 to 200 TCR beta chains classed them as cytomegalovirus-associated.

The V end was cut by 5 bases, the J end by 7 bases, with 14 bases between. The germline V gene encodes CDR1 SGHTA and CDR2 FQGNSA. The CDR3 spans 14 residues. This clone was seen more than once but under ten times. Antigen: not known. While the first cohort had 700 or so subjects, the donors belonged to the separate validation cohort of fewer than 150 subjects. Sequencing used immunoSEQ multiplex PCR; TCRdb keeps in-frame clones, though not all of them. The repertoire includes about 250,000 clones, approximately 87% of them detected once, and less than 3% sits in the top ten. The clonotype comes from a man aged 18 to 29 in good health and CMV-seronegative. Sequencing used PBMCs. V and J are TRBV7-2 and TRBJ2-2, with TRBD2 as a possible D gene (7 bases). The CDR3 protein is CASSTQGGSGELFF. CDR3 sequence (DNA): TGTGCCAGCAGCACACAGGGAGGGAGCGGGGAGCTGTTTTTT.